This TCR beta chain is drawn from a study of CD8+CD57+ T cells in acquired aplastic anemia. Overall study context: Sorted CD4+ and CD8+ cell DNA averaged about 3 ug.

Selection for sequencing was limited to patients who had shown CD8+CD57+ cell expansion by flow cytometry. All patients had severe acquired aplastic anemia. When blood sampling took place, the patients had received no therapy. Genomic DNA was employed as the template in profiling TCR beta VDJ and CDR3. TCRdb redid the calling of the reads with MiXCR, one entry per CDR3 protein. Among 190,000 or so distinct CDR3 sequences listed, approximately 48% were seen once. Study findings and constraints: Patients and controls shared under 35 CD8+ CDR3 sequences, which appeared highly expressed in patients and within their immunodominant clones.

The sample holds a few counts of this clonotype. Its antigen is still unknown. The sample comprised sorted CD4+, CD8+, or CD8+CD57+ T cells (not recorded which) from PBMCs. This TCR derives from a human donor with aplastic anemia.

The DNA for the CDR3 is TGTGCCACCAGTGACCCGGGAAGATCGGGGGGCGGTACGCAGTATTTT. Its protein is CATSDPGRSGGGTQYF. The rearrangement joins TRBV24-1 to TRBJ2-3, with D perhaps TRBD2 (7 bases). Trimming pared 4 bases from V and 8 bases from J, leaving 21 bases between. CDR1 is KGHDR, CDR2 SFDVKD, per germline. The CDR3 is made up of 16 amino acids.